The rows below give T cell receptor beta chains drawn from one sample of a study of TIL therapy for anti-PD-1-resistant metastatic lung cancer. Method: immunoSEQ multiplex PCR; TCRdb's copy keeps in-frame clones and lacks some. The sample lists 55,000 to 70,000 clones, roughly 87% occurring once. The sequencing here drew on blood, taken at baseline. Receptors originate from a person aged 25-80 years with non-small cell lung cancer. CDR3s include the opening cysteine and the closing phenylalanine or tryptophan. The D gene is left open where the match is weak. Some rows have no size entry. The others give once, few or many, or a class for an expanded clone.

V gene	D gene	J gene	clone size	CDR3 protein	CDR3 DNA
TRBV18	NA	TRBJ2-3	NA	CASSRPGYGTDTQYF	TGTGCCAGCTCCCGTCCGGGGTACGGCACAGATACGCAGTATTTT
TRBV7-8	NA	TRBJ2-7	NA	CASNDREGSYEQYF	TGTGCCAGCAACGACAGGGAGGGCTCCTACGAGCAGTACTTC
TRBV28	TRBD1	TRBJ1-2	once	CASSLDRGIPNYGYTF	TGTGCCAGCAGTTTAGACAGGGGAATTCCTAACTATGGCTACACCTTC
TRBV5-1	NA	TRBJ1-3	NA	CASSLGAGGNTIYF	TGCGCCAGCAGCTTGGGTGCGGGCGGAAACACCATATATTTT
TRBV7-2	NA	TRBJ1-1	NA	CASSLSRAGDLNTEAFF	TGTGCCAGCAGCCTCTCGCGGGCAGGGGACTTAAACACTGAAGCTTTCTTT
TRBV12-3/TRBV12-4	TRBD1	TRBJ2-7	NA	CASSPTGDEQYF	TGTGCCAGCAGTCCTACAGGGGACGAGCAGTACTTC
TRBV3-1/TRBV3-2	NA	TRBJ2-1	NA	CASSPRIAYNEQFF	TGTGCCAGCAGCCCCCGAATAGCCTACAATGAGCAGTTCTTC
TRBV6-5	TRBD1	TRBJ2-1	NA	CASSTGQGAFYEQFF	TGTGCCAGCAGTACGGGACAGGGGGCATTCTATGAGCAGTTCTTC
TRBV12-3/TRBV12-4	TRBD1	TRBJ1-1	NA	CASSFNRGEAFF	TGTGCCAGCAGTTTTAACAGGGGTGAAGCTTTCTTT
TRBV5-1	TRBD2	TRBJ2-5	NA	CASTSGTSPFQETQYF	TGCGCCAGCACGTCCGGGACTAGTCCCTTCCAAGAGACCCAGTACTTC
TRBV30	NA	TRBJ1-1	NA	CAWSVLIRDLNTEAFF	TGTGCCTGGAGTGTCCTTATTCGGGATTTGAACACTGAAGCTTTCTTT
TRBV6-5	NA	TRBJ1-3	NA	CASSYSGIKLGNTIYF	TGTGCCAGCAGTTACTCTGGCATCAAACTTGGAAACACCATATATTTT
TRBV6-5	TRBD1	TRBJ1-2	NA	CASSFWRGQGYTF	TGTGCCAGCAGTTTTTGGAGGGGGCAAGGCTACACCTTC
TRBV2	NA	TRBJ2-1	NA	CASSESLGRGLGNEQFF	TGTGCCAGCAGTGAATCCCTCGGGCGGGGATTGGGTAATGAGCAGTTCTTC
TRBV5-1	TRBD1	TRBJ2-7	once	CASSWRTGAYEQYF	TGCGCCAGCAGCTGGAGGACAGGGGCCTACGAGCAGTACTTC
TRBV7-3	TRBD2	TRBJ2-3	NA	CASSLTGLASADTQYF	TGTGCCAGCAGCTTAACGGGACTAGCATCAGCAGATACGCAGTATTTT
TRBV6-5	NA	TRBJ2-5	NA	CASTGTFQETQYF	TGTGCCAGCACCGGGACTTTTCAAGAGACCCAGTACTTC
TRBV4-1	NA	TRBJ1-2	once	CASSQAIRNYGYTF	TGCGCCAGCAGCCAGGCCATCAGGAACTATGGCTACACCTTC
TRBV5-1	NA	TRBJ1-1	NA	CASSFTDSTEAFF	TGCGCCAGCAGCTTCACAGACTCGACTGAAGCTTTCTTT
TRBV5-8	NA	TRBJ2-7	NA	CASSPIGGWAEQYF	TGTGCCAGCAGCCCCATCGGTGGGTGGGCCGAGCAGTACTTC
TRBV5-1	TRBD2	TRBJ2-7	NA	CASSGRSGSDEQYF	TGCGCCAGCAGCGGACGTAGCGGGAGCGACGAGCAGTACTTC
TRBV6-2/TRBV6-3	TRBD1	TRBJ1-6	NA	CASSYGGQGVSPLHF	TGTGCCAGCAGTTACGGGGGACAGGGAGTTTCACCCCTCCACTTT
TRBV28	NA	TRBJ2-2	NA	CASSFPRQESTGELFF	TGTGCCAGCAGTTTCCCGCGACAGGAGTCCACCGGGGAGCTGTTTTTT
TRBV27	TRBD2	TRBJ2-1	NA	CASKVAGGPDEQFF	TGTGCCAGCAAGGTAGCGGGAGGGCCAGATGAGCAGTTCTTC
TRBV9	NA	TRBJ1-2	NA	CASSVGQGNYGYTF	TGTGCCAGCAGCGTAGGCCAGGGCAACTATGGCTACACCTTC
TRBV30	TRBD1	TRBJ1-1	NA	CAWSVAGGYTEAFF	TGTGCCTGGAGTGTAGCAGGGGGCTACACTGAAGCTTTCTTT
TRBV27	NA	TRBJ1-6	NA	CASSLGSGLYNSPLHF	TGTGCCAGCAGTTTAGGGTCAGGGTTATATAATTCACCCCTCCACTTT
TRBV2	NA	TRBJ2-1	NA	CASSGPLIAMSEQFF	TGTGCCAGCAGTGGGCCATTAATCGCTATGAGTGAGCAGTTCTTC
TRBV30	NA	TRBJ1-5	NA	CAWSGWGAGQPQHF	TGTGCCTGGAGTGGATGGGGGGCCGGGCAGCCCCAGCATTTT
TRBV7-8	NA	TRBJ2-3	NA	CASSPRKFSSTDTQYF	TGTGCCAGCAGCCCGCGGAAGTTCTCTAGCACAGATACGCAGTATTTT
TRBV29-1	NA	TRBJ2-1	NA	CSVVGVWLDEQFF	TGCAGCGTTGTCGGTGTTTGGTTGGATGAGCAGTTCTTC
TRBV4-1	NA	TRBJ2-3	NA	CASSQEPNPADTQYF	TGCGCCAGCAGCCAAGAACCAAACCCTGCAGATACGCAGTATTTT